The 22 T cell receptor beta chains below all came from one sample that was sequenced in a study of T cell responses to AZD1222 COVID-19 vaccine. Profiled with immunoSEQ multiplex PCR; TCRdb holds only in-frame clones, not every one. The table has about 150,000 clones, about nine tenths seen once. The sequenced sample was peripheral blood, obtained on day 0 of AZD1222 vaccination. The receptors here all came from an adult in good health.

V usage is TRBV3-1 (or the pseudogene TRBV3-2) and J usage is TRBJ1-1; TRBD1 aligns across 9 bases. V was pared by 5 bases and J by 12 bases, with 10 bases of the junction left unmatched. Germline CDR1 and CDR2: LGHDT and YNNKEL (reference sequence). CDR3 length: 13 residues. The CDR3 reads CASSIRQGGRTFF. Here the CDR3 DNA reads TGTGCCAGCAGCATACGACAGGGGGGACGGACTTTCTTT.

The V and J genes are TRBV19 and TRBJ2-4; D is undetermined. This CDR3 is 14 amino acids long. Trimming shortened V by 3 bases and J by 7 bases, and 13 bases separated the two germline ends. Germline V gene lookup returns CDR1 LNHDA and CDR2 SQIVND (reference sequence). CDR3 region: CASSIGPLGNIQYF. The CDR3 DNA reads as TGTGCCAGTAGTATTGGGCCCCTGGGGAACATTCAGTACTTC.

This chain links TRBV6-6 with TRBJ1-5; 8 nucleotides align to TRBD1. The CDR3 contains 15 residues. Trimming removed 4 bases from V and 3 bases from J; junction bases left unmatched: 5. The germline V gene encodes CDR1 MNHNY and CDR2 SVGAGI (reference sequence). The CDR3 nucleotides are TGTGCCAGCAGTTCTGGGACAGGCTACAATCAGCCCCAGCATTTT. Translation: CASSSGTGYNQPQHF.

The CDR3: CASSQEEGFHEKLFF. CDR3 nucleotides: TGCGCCAGCAGCCAAGAAGAGGGGTTTCATGAAAAACTGTTTTTT. This sequence joins TRBV4-1 and TRBJ1-4; D perhaps matches TRBD1 (5 bases). V was trimmed by 0 bases and J by 6 bases, leaving 11 bases between them. Germline values: CDR1 MGHRA, CDR2 YSYEKL. The CDR3 has 15 amino acids.

This sequence joins TRBV21-1 and TRBJ2-3; the D call TRBD2 from the table was never checked on the DNA. TRBV21-1 is deemed a pseudogene. The CDR3 runs to 18 residues. CDR3 sequence: CASKVRPIAGGPTDTQYF. The CDR3 DNA is TGTGCCAGCAAGGTCAGACCTATAGCGGGGGGGCCCACAGATACGCAGTATTTT.

V is TRBV4-1 and J is TRBJ1-3; D gene uncertain. V lost 3 bases and J 0 bases, leaving 9 bases between the germline ends. The CDR3 consists of 15 residues. In germline, CDR1 is MGHRA, CDR2 YSYEKL. Here the CDR3 reads CASSQDSDSGNTIYF. Here the CDR3 DNA reads TGCGCCAGCAGCCAGGATTCAGACTCTGGAAACACCATATATTTT.

This chain connects TRBV4-2 to TRBJ2-3, with D tentatively TRBD2 (5 bases). The germline CDR1 and CDR2 sequences are LGHNA and YNFKEQ. CDR3 length: 15 amino acids. Trimming left V 1 base short and J 1 base short, with 9 bases between. CDR3 DNA sequence: TGTGCCAGCAGCCAAGTACTAGTCCGCACAGATACGCAGTATTTT. It encodes CASSQVLVRTDTQYF.

The chain recombines TRBV18 with TRBJ1-2; D is possibly TRBD1 (5 bases). The CDR3 sequence is 15 residues long. Germline V gene data show CDR1 as KGHSH and CDR2 as LQKENI. Trimming cost V 2 bases and J 5 bases, with 15 bases left between them. The CDR3 region has the DNA TGTGCCAGCTCACCAAGTACCGCAGGGTTATATGGCTACACCTTC. It yields the protein CASSPSTAGLYGYTF.

The J gene is TRBJ2-1, the V gene TRBV5-4, with D possibly TRBD2 on 6 matching bases. The germline V gene has CDR1 SGHNT and CDR2 YYREEE (reference sequence). V lost 4 bases to trimming and J lost 7 bases, with 18 bases between them. The CDR3 is 15 residues long. CDR3 coding DNA: TGTGCCAGCAGCATCACCCAGACTAGGTGGAATGAGCAGTTCTTC. It codes for CASSITQTRWNEQFF.

This chain uses TRBV27 with TRBJ1-4, with 9 positions matching TRBD1. Per the germline V gene, CDR1 is MNHEY and CDR2 is SMNVEV (reference sequence). V shed 5 bases and J 7 bases; nucleotides not matched to a gene: 11. The CDR3 totals 16 residues. CDR3 sequence reads: CASSPLDRGSSEKLFF. The CDR3 coding sequence is TGTGCCAGCAGTCCACTGGACAGGGGTTCGAGTGAAAAACTGTTTTTT. Filled out from reference TRBV27 and TRBJ1-4, the complete variable domain reads EAQVTQNPRYLITVTGKKLTVTCSQNMNHEYMSWYRQDPGLGLRQIYYSMNVEVTDKGDVPEGYKVSRKEKRNFPLILESPSPNQTSLYFCASSPLDRGSSEKLFFGSGTQLSVL.

This chain joins TRBV6-5 and TRBJ2-7; TRBD1 might be the D (5 bases). The germline V gene has CDR1 MNHEY and CDR2 SVGAGI. This CDR3 is 13 amino acids long. Trimming shortened V by 0 bases and J by 2 bases, and 5 bases separated the two germline ends. CDR3 nucleotides: TGTGCCAGCAGTTACTCGACAGCCTACGAGCAGTACTTC. It specifies CASSYSTAYEQYF.

This clone showed up just once. Other DNA sequences in the same sample also yield this CDR3. The CDR3 protein is CASSPSPTGILSEQYF. The CDR3 DNA reads TGTGCCAGCAGTCCCTCTCCGACAGGGATTCTCTCTGAGCAGTACTTC. The J gene is TRBJ2-7, the V gene TRBV27; 7 bases agree with TRBD1. This CDR3 has 16 amino acids. The V and J ends lost 5 bases and 7 bases, in that order; junction bases with no gene match: 17. The germline V gene has CDR1 MNHEY and CDR2 SMNVEV (reference sequence).

The V and J genes are TRBV7-3 and TRBJ2-1; 10 bases are shared with TRBD1. The length of the CDR3 is 15 residues. Per the germline V gene, CDR1 is SGHTA and CDR2 is FQGTGA. After removal of 5 bases from V and 8 bases from J, the junction contained 9 bases not matched to a gene. This CDR3 is CASSLSRDRGDEQFF. CDR3 nucleotide sequence: TGTGCCAGCAGCCTTTCCCGGGACAGGGGAGATGAGCAGTTCTTC.

The chain uses TRBV11-2 and TRBJ1-1; D uncertain. V was cut by 6 bases and J by 3 bases, with 17 bases left in between. The CDR3 has 15 amino acids. The germline gives CDR1 SGHAT, CDR2 FQNNGV. The DNA of the CDR3 is TGTGCCAGCAGTATCCGGGGATCTTCGGACACTGAAGCTTTCTTT. Translation gives CASSIRGSSDTEAFF.

V is TRBV28 and J is TRBJ1-2; D is unresolved. This CDR3 has 12 amino acids. The V end was cut by 1 base, the J end by 5 bases, with 5 bases between. Germline-derived CDR1 and CDR2 are MDHEN and SYDVKM. The CDR3 region is CASSLSLYGYTF. Here the CDR3 DNA reads TGTGCCAGCAGTTTATCTTTGTATGGCTACACCTTC.

The gene calls are TRBV24-1 and TRBJ1-2, with D unclear. The CDR3 extends over 12 amino acids. CDR1 and CDR2 (germline): KGHDR, SFDVKD. The V end was cut by 1 base, the J end by 3 bases, with 2 bases between. CDR3 loop: CATSDFDYGYTF. CDR3 sequence (DNA): TGTGCCACCAGTGATTTCGACTATGGCTACACCTTC.

The chain carries TRBV5-4 and TRBJ1-2, with unresolved D. The CDR3 is 14 residues long. Trimming shortened V by 4 bases and J by 4 bases, and 14 bases separated the two germline ends. CDR1 and CDR2 (germline): SGHNT, YYREEE (reference sequence). As DNA, the CDR3 is TGTGCCAGCAGCCTAATTACGTACAGCTATGGCTACACCTTC. This sequence encodes CASSLITYSYGYTF. Looking up the rest from reference TRBV5-4 and TRBJ1-2 gives the full variable domain: ETGVTQSPTHLIKTRGQQVTLRCSSQSGHNTVSWYQQALGQGPQFIFQYYREEENGRGNFPPRFSGLQFPNYSSELNVNALELDDSALYLCASSLITYSYGYTFGSGTRLTVV.

This rearrangement joins TRBV3-1 (or the pseudogene TRBV3-2) to TRBJ2-7; D unresolved. V was cut by 3 bases and J by 3 bases, with 15 bases left in between. The CDR3 runs to 15 residues. The germline CDR1 and CDR2 sequences are LGHDT and YNNKEL (reference sequence). The CDR3, as DNA: TGTGCCAGCAGCCAGAGATTTACGGACCTCTACGAGCAGTACTTC. Amino acid sequence: CASSQRFTDLYEQYF.

This clone was seen once. The rearrangement uses TRBV28 and TRBJ1-5, with 9 bases matching TRBD1. V trimming: 6 bases; J trimming: 11 bases; junction bases outside the gene matches: 8. Germline assignment: CDR1 MDHEN and CDR2 SYDVKM. CDR3 length: 13 residues. Written as DNA, the CDR3 is TGTGCCAGCAGCTACAGGGGGCGGGATTCCCAGCATTTT. Translation: CASSYRGRDSQHF.

This rearrangement joins TRBV6-6 to TRBJ2-7; 8 bases are a match to TRBD1. Germline values: CDR1 MNHNY, CDR2 SVGAGI (reference sequence). This CDR3 region has 15 residues. The junction had 8 bases not matched to a gene; V was cut back by 7 bases and J by 0 bases. The CDR3 bases are TGTGCCAGCACCTTGGGACAGGCCACCTCCTACGAGCAGTACTTC. Amino acids: CASTLGQATSYEQYF.

This chain connects TRBV6-5 to TRBJ1-1; no reliable D call. The V gene's germline CDR1 is MNHEY and CDR2 SVGAGI. V was trimmed by 5 bases and J by 0 bases, leaving 10 bases between them. This CDR3 contains 14 residues. CDR3 DNA: TGTGCCAGCAGTCTACAGACCTTGAACACTGAAGCTTTCTTT. This codes for CASSLQTLNTEAFF.

The V gene is TRBV9, the J gene TRBJ1-1; D not resolved. The CDR3 runs to 13 residues. V dropped 0 bases and J dropped 6 bases, with 9 bases sitting between them. Germline CDR1 reads SGDLS; CDR2 reads YYNGEE. DNA for the CDR3: TGTGCCAGCAGCGTAGTACCGGAGTCTGAAGCTTTCTTT. It translates to CASSVVPESEAFF.